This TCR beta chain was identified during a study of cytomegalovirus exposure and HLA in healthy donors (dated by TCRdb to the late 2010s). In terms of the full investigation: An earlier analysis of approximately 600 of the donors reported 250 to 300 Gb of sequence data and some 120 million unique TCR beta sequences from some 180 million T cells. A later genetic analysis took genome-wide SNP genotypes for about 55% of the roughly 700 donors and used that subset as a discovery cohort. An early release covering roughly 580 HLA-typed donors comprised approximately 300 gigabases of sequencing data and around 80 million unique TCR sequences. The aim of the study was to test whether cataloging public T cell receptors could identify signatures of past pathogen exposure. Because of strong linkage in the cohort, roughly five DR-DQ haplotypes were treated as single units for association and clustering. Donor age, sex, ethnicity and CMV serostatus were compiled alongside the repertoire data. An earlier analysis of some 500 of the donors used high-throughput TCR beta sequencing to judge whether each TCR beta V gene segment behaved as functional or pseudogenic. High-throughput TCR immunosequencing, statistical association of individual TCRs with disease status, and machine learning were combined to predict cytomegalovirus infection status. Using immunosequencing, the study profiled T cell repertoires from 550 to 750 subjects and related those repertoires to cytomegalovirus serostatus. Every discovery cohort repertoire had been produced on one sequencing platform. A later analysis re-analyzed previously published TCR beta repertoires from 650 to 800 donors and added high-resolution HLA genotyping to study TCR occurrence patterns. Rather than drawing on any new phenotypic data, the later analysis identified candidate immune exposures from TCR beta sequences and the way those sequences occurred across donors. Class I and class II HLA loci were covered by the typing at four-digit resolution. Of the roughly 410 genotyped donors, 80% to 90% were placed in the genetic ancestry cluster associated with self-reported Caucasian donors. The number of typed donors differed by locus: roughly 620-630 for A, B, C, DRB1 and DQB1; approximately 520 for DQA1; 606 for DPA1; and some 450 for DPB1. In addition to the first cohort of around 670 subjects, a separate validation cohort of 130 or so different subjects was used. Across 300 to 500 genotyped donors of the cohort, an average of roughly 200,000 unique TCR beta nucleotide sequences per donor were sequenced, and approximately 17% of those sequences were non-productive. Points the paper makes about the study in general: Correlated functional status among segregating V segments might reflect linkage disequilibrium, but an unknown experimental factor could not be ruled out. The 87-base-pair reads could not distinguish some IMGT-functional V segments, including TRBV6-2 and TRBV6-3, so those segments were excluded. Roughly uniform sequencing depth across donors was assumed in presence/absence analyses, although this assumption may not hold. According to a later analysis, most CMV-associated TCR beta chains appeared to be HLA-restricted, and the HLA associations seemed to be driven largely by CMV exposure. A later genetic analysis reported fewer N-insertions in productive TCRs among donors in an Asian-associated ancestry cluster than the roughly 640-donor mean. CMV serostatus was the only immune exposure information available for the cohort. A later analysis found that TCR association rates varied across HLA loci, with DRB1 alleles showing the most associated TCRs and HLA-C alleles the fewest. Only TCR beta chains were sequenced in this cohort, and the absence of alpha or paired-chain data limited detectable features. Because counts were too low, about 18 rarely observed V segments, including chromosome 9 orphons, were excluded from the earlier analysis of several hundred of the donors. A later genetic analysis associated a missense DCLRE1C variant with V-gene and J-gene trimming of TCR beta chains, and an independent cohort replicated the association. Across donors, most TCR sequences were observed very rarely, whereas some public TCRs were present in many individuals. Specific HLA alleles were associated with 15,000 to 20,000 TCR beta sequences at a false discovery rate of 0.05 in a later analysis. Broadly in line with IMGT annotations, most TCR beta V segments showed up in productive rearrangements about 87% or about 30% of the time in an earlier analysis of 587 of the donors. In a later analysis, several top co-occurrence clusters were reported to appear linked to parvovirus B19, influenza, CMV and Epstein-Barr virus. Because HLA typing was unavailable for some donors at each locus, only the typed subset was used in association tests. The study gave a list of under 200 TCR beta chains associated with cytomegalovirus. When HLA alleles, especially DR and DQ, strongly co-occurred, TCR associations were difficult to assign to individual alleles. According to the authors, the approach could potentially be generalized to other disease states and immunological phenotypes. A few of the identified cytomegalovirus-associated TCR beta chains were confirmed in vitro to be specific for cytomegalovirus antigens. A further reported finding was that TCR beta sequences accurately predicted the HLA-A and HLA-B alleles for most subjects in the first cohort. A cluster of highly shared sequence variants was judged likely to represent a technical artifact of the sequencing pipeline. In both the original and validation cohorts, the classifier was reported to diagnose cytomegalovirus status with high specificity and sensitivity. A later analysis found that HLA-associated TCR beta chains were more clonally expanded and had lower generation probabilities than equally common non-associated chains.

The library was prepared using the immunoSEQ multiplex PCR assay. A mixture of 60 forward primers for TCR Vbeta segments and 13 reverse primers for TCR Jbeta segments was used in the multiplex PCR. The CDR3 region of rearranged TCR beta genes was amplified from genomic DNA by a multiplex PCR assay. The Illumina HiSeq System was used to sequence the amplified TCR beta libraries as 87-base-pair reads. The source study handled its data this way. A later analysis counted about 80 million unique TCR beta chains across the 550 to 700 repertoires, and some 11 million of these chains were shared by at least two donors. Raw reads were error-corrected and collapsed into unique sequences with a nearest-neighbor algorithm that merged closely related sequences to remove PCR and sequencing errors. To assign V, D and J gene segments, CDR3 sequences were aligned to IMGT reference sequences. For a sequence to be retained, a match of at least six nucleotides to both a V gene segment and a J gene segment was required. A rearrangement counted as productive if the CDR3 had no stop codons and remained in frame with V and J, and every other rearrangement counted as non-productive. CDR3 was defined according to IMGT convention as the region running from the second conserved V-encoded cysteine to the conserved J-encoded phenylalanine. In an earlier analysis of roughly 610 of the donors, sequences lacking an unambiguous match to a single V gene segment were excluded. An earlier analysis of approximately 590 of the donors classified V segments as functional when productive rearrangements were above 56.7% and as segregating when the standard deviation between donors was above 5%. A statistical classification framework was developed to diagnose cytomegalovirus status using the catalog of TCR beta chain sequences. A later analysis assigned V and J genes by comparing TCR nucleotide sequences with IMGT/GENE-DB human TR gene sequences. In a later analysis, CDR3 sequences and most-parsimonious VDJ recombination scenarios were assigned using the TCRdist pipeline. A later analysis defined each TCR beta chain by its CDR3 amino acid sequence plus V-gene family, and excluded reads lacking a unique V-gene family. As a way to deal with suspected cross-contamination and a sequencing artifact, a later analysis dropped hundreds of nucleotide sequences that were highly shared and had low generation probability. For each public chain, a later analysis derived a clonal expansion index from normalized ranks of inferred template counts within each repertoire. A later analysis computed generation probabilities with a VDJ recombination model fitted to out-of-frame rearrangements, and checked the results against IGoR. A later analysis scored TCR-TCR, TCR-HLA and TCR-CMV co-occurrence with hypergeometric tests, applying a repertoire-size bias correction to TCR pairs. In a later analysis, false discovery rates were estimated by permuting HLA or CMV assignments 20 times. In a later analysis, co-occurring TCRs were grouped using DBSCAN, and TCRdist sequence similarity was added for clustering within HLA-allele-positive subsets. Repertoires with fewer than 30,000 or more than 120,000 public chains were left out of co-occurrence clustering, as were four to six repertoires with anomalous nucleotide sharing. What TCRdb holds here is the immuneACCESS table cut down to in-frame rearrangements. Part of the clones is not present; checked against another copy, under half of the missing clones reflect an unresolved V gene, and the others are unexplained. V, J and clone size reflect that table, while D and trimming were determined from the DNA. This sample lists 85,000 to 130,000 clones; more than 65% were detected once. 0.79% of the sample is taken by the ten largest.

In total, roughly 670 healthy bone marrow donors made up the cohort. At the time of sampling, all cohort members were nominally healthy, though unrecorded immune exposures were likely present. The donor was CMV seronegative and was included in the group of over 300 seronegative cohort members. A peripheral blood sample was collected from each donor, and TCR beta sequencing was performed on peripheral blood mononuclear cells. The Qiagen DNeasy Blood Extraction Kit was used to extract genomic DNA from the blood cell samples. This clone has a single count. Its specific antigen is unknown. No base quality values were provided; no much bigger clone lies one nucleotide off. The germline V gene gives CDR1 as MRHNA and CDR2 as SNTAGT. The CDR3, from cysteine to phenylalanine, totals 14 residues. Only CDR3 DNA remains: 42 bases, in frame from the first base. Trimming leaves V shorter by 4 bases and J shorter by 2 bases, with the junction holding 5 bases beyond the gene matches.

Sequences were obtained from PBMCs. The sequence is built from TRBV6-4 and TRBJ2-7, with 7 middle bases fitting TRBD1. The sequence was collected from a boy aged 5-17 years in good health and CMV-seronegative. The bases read TGTGCCAGCAGTGGGGACAGTTGCCCCTACGAGCAGTACTTC. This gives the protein CASSGDSCPYEQYF.